This TCR beta chain comes out of a study of blood T cells in healthy people across ages. Between the trimmed V and J ends, which lost 3 bases and 1 base, there was a span of 1 base. CDR1 is LNHDA, CDR2 SQIVND, per germline (reference sequence). CDR3 length: 12 amino acids. Combining a sample-barcoded 5' primer with a J-beta primer mix, a second PCR ran for roughly 6 to 11 cycles. Every molecule of cDNA carried a tag from a template-switch adaptor with 12 random nucleotides. TCRdb recomputed calls from the 5' RACE reads with MiXCR, one row per CDR3 protein. The table has about 280,000 distinct CDR3 sequences, 25% to 30% seen once; the top ten hold around 29%.

V usage is TRBV19 and J usage is TRBJ1-5; D gene uncertain. Sample: blood. The receptor's source is a woman aged 70-85 years in good health. The CDR3 DNA follows: TGTGCCAGTAGTATCAGCAATCAGCCCCAGCATTTT. Protein: CASSISNQPQHF.